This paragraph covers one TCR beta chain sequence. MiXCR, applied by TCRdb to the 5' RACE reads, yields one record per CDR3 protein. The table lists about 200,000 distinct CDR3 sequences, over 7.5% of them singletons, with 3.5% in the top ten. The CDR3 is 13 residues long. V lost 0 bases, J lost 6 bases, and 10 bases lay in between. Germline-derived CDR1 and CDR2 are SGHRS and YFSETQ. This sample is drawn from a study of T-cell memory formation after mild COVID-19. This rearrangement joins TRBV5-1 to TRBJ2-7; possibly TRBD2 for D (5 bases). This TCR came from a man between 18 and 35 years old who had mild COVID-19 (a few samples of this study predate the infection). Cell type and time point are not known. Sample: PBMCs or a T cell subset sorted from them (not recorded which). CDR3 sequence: CASSLAGLSEQYV. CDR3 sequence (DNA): TGCGCCAGCAGCTTGGCTGGACTGTCCGAGCAGTACGTC.